Below, 28 T cell receptor beta chains from the same sample are listed, as sequenced in a study of Graves' ophthalmopathy and Graves' hyperthyroidism. As the template, RNA transcripts were used to amplify TCR beta CDR3 regions. HTBI primers served in a first-round RT-PCR, which a second-round multiplex PCR followed. From the multiplex PCR reads, TCRdb called clonotypes with MiXCR, one entry per CDR3 protein. The repertoire holds under 200,000 distinct CDR3 sequences, less than 45% seen once, with roughly 5.8% in the top ten. The specimen was peripheral blood. The receptors originated from a woman aged 40 to 49 with Graves' ophthalmopathy.

This chain joins TRBV28 and TRBJ2-7; 8 bases align to TRBD2. The CDR3 is made up of 17 amino acids. Germline V gene data show CDR1 as MDHEN and CDR2 as SYDVKM. With 6 bases clipped from V and 0 bases from J, the junction kept 13 bases outside the gene matches. The CDR3: CASREASGQPISYEQYF. The DNA for the CDR3 is TGTGCCAGCAGGGAGGCTAGCGGGCAACCAATCTCCTACGAGCAGTACTTC.

In this sample, this clonotype turned up a few times. This chain joins TRBV28 and TRBJ2-7; D perhaps matches TRBD2 (5 bases). Between the trimmed V and J ends, which lost 6 bases and 0 bases, there was a span of 9 bases. Germline CDR1 reads MDHEN; CDR2 reads SYDVKM. The CDR3 spans 13 residues. CDR3 region: CASSPEVSYEQYF. DNA of the CDR3: TGTGCCAGCAGCCCGGAGGTCTCCTACGAGCAGTACTTC.

V usage is TRBV12-5 and J usage is TRBJ1-1; 8 bases line up with TRBD1. Trimming took 5 bases from V and 5 from J; bases not matched to a gene: 25. CDR3 length: 20 residues. Looked up from germline, CDR1 is LGHNT and CDR2 is FRNRAP. The CDR3 DNA reads TGTGCTAGTGGTGCGAACCGGGCAGGGGGCAAACGGGAGTGGCGGACTGAAGCTTTCTTT. This codes for CASGANRAGGKREWRTEAFF.

This clonotype has at least ten counts. This chain joins TRBV7-9 and TRBJ1-1; D not certain. CDR3 size: 13 residues. Between the trimmed V and J ends, which lost 5 bases and 1 base, there was a span of 8 bases. From germline, CDR1 is SEHNR and CDR2 FQNEAQ (reference sequence). DNA for the CDR3: TGTGCCAGCAGCATTACAGCGAACACTGAAGCTTTCTTT. This sequence encodes CASSITANTEAFF.

The chain combines TRBV12-3 or TRBV12-4 with TRBJ1-1; D is ambiguous. The CDR3 extends over 13 amino acids. V was trimmed by 6 bases and J by 5 bases, leaving 13 bases between them. CDR3 in DNA: TGTGCCAGCAGATACGATCAGAGGACTGAAGCTTTCTTT. Amino acid sequence: CASRYDQRTEAFF.

This clonotype was seen a single time. The chain employs TRBV12-3 or TRBV12-4 and TRBJ1-2; D perhaps matches TRBD1 (5 bases). This CDR3 has 12 amino acids. The V gene lost 6 bases and the J gene lost 9 bases, with 14 bases spanning the gap. CDR3 coding DNA: TGTGCCAGCAGCCCAATCGGGGGAAGCTACACCTTC. This sequence encodes CASSPIGGSYTF.

The chain has TRBV6-1 and TRBJ1-6, with TRBD1 as a possible D gene (6 bases). Deletions cut 4 bases from V and 7 bases from J, with 14 bases between. The germline CDR1 and CDR2 sequences are MNHNS and SASEGT. The CDR3 runs to 15 residues. The CDR3 region is CASSARQDRNSPLHF. The CDR3 DNA sequence: TGTGCCAGCAGTGCCCGACAGGATCGGAATTCACCCCTCCACTTT.

This clonotype was detected a few times. The rearrangement joins TRBV12-3 or TRBV12-4 to TRBJ2-7; 8 nucleotides align to TRBD1. This CDR3 region has 14 residues. V dropped 5 bases and J dropped 4; count of bases not matched to a gene: 7. The CDR3 loop is CASSTGGDRYEQYF. The CDR3 DNA follows: TGTGCCAGCAGTACAGGGGGAGATAGGTACGAGCAGTACTTC.

The rearrangement links TRBV6-2 or TRBV6-3 to TRBJ1-2, with a possible D match to TRBD1 (6 bases). Trimming cost V 0 bases and J 3 bases, with 14 bases left between them. From germline, CDR1 is MNHEY and CDR2 SVGEGT. The CDR3 has 16 residues. This CDR3 reads CASSYSRGQGDYGYTF. Written as DNA, the CDR3 is TGTGCCAGCAGTTACTCACGGGGGCAGGGTGACTATGGCTACACCTTC.

The CDR3: CASSLARGGYEQYF. As DNA, the CDR3 is TGTGCCAGCAGCTTAGCCAGGGGAGGCTACGAGCAGTACTTC. The chain employs TRBV11-3 and TRBJ2-7, with D perhaps assigned TRBD1 or TRBD2 (6 bases each). Trimming shortened V by 1 base and J by 3 bases, and 10 bases separated the two germline ends. There are 14 residues in the CDR3. Germline V gives CDR1 SGHNT, CDR2 YENEEA.

The gene calls are TRBV6-1 and TRBJ1-1; weak D call: TRBD1 (6 bases). The V and J ends lost 7 bases and 5 bases respectively, with 14 bases between them. Germline CDR1 MNHNS, CDR2 SASEGT. The length of the CDR3 is 13 residues. The CDR3 DNA sequence: TGTGCCAGCACTCGAGGGGGGGGGACTGAAGCTTTCTTT. Translating gives CASTRGGGTEAFF.

This clonotype showed up many times. The gene calls are TRBV5-8 and TRBJ1-6; D is unresolved. The CDR3 spans 15 residues. Per germline, CDR1 SGHTS and CDR2 YDEGEE. The germline V and J ends were trimmed by 0 bases and 4 bases, with 8 bases remaining between them. This chain's CDR3 is CASSLGAHYNSPLHF. CDR3 coding DNA: TGTGCCAGCAGCTTGGGGGCACATTATAATTCACCCCTCCACTTT.

This clonotype was detected many times. The chain links TRBV11-2 to TRBJ2-7; tentative D call: TRBD1 (5 bases). The V end lost 5 bases, the J end lost 1 base, and 9 bases lay between the germline ends. The CDR3 totals 13 residues. CDR1 is SGHAT and CDR2 is FQNNGV in the germline V gene. The DNA of the CDR3 is TGTGCCAGCAGCCCAGGGTTATCCTACGAGCAGTACTTC. It specifies CASSPGLSYEQYF.

The chain joins TRBV5-1 to TRBJ1-2; 8 bases align to TRBD1. V shed 1 base, J shed 3 bases, and the junction held 5 bases outside the gene matches. The CDR3 runs to 15 residues. The germline V gene encodes CDR1 SGHRS and CDR2 YFSETQ. The CDR3 loop is CASSLPGGADYGYTF. The CDR3 DNA reads as TGCGCCAGCAGCTTGCCAGGGGGCGCGGACTATGGCTACACCTTC.

This clonotype was observed many times. J is TRBJ1-5 and V is TRBV12-3 or TRBV12-4; 9 bases map to TRBD1. With 5 bases clipped from V and 6 bases from J, the junction kept 8 bases outside the gene matches. This CDR3 has 15 residues. CDR3 coding DNA: TGTGCCAGCAGTATACAGGGGGCCGGTAGTCAGCCCCAGCATTTT. This translates into CASSIQGAGSQPQHF.

The chain uses TRBV7-6 and TRBJ1-5, with TRBD1 matching over 11 bases. Trimming cost V 5 bases and J 4 bases; bases outside gene matches: 4. The length of the CDR3 is 15 residues. Germline lookup yields CDR1 SGHVS and CDR2 FNYEAQ. The CDR3 loop reads CASSHGDRGNQPQHF. In nucleotides, the CDR3 is TGTGCCAGCAGCCACGGGGACAGGGGGAATCAGCCCCAGCATTTT.

This clonotype has a handful of counts. The rearrangement links TRBV6-1 to TRBJ1-1, with 7 bases lining up with TRBD1. Germline CDR1 reads MNHNS; CDR2 reads SASEGT. J lost 10 bases, V lost 6 bases, and 14 bases had no gene match. The CDR3 covers 14 residues. CDR3 sequence reads: CASRAPRTGGRAFF. The CDR3 DNA is TGTGCCAGCAGAGCGCCGCGGACAGGCGGCCGAGCTTTCTTT.

This sequence joins TRBV20-1 and TRBJ1-5; D perhaps matches TRBD1 (6 bases). CDR1 and CDR2 from the germline V gene are DFQATT and SNEGSKA (reference sequence). The CDR3 has 17 amino acids. V was shortened by 6 bases and J by 5 bases, with 26 bases between the two germline ends. The CDR3 loop reads CSAARANTPRGDQPQHF. CDR3 in DNA: TGCAGTGCCGCTAGAGCTAACACCCCCAGGGGCGATCAGCCCCAGCATTTT.

This clonotype was counted ten times or more. The chain couples TRBV30 to TRBJ1-5; 7 bases line up with TRBD1. In germline, CDR1 is GTSNPN, CDR2 SVGIG (reference sequence). The CDR3 runs to 13 residues. The junction had 4 bases not matched to a gene; V was cut back by 4 bases and J by 4 bases. In DNA form, the CDR3 reads TGTGCCTGGAACCAGGGGGGGAATCAGCCCCAGCATTTT. Translating it yields CAWNQGGNQPQHF. Full variable domain (rest looked up from reference TRBV30 and TRBJ1-5): SQTIHQWPATLVQPVGSPLSLECTVEGTSNPNLYWYRQAAGRGLQLLFYSVGIGQISSEVPQNLSASRPQDRQFILSSKKLLLSDSGFYLCAWNQGGNQPQHFGDGTRLSIL.

The V call is TRBV7-2, the J call TRBJ2-7; TRBD2 might be the D (5 bases). The CDR3 is 14 residues long. Germline V lookup: CDR1 SGHTA, CDR2 FQGNSA. V lost 2 bases and J 4 bases, leaving 12 bases between the germline ends. The CDR3 bases are TGTGCCAGCAGCTTAACCGGGGATGGGTACGAGCAGTACTTC. The encoded protein is CASSLTGDGYEQYF.

The V gene is TRBV27, the J gene TRBJ1-6, with TRBD1 matching 9 bases. Germline V gives CDR1 MNHEY, CDR2 SMNVEV (reference sequence). The CDR3 contains 13 residues. V shed 5 bases, J shed 9 bases, and the junction held 2 bases outside the gene matches. The CDR3 DNA reads TGTGCCAGCAGTGTGGACAGGGGTTCACCCCTCCACTTT. Translation gives CASSVDRGSPLHF.

This chain joins TRBV6-1 and TRBJ2-7, with D possibly TRBD1 on 8 matching bases. Germline V gene sequence: CDR1 MNHNS, CDR2 SASEGT. Trimming took 11 bases from V and 5 from J, leaving 19 bases between them. The CDR3 totals 13 residues. CDR3 region: CAAGGGSIHEQYF. The DNA for the CDR3 is TGTGCCGCAGGGGGCGGGAGTATCCACGAGCAGTACTTC.

This clonotype has at least ten counts. Possible read error: a much larger clone is one base away. This sequence joins TRBV5-1 and TRBJ1-1; possibly TRBD1 for D (5 bases). This CDR3 contains 13 residues. The germline gives CDR1 SGHRS, CDR2 YFSETQ. This chain's CDR3 is CVSSGGTYTEAFF. The CDR3 nucleotides are TGCGTCAGCAGCGGCGGGACCTACACTGAAGCTTTCTTT. The whole variable domain, remainder taken from reference TRBV5-1 and TRBJ1-1, is KAGVTQTPRYLIKTRGQQVTLSCSPISGHRSVSWYQQTPGQGLQFLFEYFSETQRNKGNFPGRFSGRQFSNSRSEMNVSTLELGDSALYLCVSSGGTYTEAFFGQGTRLTVV.

This clonotype was observed many times. Since a much larger clone is just one base distant, this may be a read error. This rearrangement joins TRBV11-2 to TRBJ2-7, with TRBD2 as a possible D gene (5 bases). Trimming pared 4 bases from V and 3 bases from J, leaving 7 bases between. CDR1 and CDR2 (germline): SGHAT, FQNNGV. The CDR3 has 12 amino acids. DNA for the CDR3: TGTGCCAGCAGCTCGGACTTCTACGAGCAGTACTTC. Translation gives CASSSDFYEQYF.

This clonotype was counted at least ten times. The chain uses TRBV6-2 or TRBV6-3 and TRBJ2-5, with 16 bases identical to TRBD2. Germline CDR1 reads MNHEY; CDR2 reads SVGEGT. The CDR3 contains 16 residues. The J segment lost 6 bases and the V segment lost 6 bases, leaving 7 bases of the junction unmatched. CDR3 DNA sequence: TGTGCCAGCAGGATGGGACTAGCGGGGGGGCCGAAGACCCAGTACTTC. Its protein is CASRMGLAGGPKTQYF.

This chain connects TRBV20-1 to TRBJ2-2; 8 nucleotides match TRBD1. The CDR3 loop spans 14 amino acids. Germline trimming cut 5 bases from V and 5 bases from J; bases unmatched to any gene: 7. CDR1 and CDR2 (germline): DFQATT, SNEGSKA (reference sequence). CDR3 nucleotide sequence: TGCAGTGCTTGGACAGGGTTACGGACCGGGGAGCTGTTTTTT. Its translation is CSAWTGLRTGELFF.

This clonotype was observed many times. The chain has TRBV28 and TRBJ2-5; 10 bases map to TRBD1. The CDR3 has 17 residues. V shed 5 bases, J shed 4 bases, and the junction held 13 bases outside the gene matches. Germline V gene data show CDR1 as MDHEN and CDR2 as SYDVKM. CDR3 bases: TGTGCCAGCAGTAAGAACCGGGACAGGGGTGGTGGAGAGACCCAGTACTTC. Translation: CASSKNRDRGGGETQYF.

The genes are TRBV6-1 and TRBJ2-5; TRBD1 or TRBD2 may be the D gene (5 bases each). Germline lookup yields CDR1 MNHNS and CDR2 SASEGT. The CDR3 is 17 amino acids. With 7 bases removed from V and 3 bases from J, the gap between germline ends came to 24 bases. CDR3 DNA sequence: TGTGCCAGCACTACCTATCCCCGAGCCGGGGCGGAAGAGACCCAGTACTTC. Translated: CASTTYPRAGAEETQYF.